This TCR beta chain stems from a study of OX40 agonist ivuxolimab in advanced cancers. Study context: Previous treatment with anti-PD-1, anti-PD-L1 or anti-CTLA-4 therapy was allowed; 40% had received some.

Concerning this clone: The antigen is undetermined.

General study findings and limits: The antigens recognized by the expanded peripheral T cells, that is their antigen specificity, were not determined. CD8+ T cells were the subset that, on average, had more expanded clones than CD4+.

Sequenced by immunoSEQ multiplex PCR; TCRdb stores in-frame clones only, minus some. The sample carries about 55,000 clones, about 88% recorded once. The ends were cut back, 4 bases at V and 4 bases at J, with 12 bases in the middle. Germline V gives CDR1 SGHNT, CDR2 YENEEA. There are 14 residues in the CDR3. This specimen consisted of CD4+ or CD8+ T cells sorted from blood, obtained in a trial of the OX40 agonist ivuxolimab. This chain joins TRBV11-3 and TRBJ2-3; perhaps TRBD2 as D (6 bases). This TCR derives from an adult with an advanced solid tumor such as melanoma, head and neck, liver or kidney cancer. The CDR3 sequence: CASSSTGLADTQYF. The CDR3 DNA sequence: TGTGCCAGCAGCTCGACGGGACTCGCAGATACGCAGTATTTT.